This T cell receptor (beta chain) was documented in a study of T cells in Graves' hyperthyroidism and ophthalmopathy. In the study overall: Peripheral blood samples were taken at initial diagnosis, prior to any treatment.

Regions amplified from RNA transcripts were the TCR beta CDR3 regions. HTBI primers were employed in a first-round RT-PCR of the TCR CDR3. A single record per CDR3 protein comes from TCRdb applying MiXCR to the multiplex PCR reads. Of fewer than 550,000 distinct CDR3 sequences listed, roughly 24% are singletons. Criteria for exclusion of patients were uncontrolled infection, other autoimmune disease, pregnancy or lactation. Notes on this clonotype: The germline gene is not matched at one end of the junction; a read error may be the cause.

The germline V gene encodes CDR1 SGHTA and CDR2 FQGNSA. The CDR3 totals 13 residues. Sequencing was done on a sample of blood. The receptor was derived from a woman aged 25-40 years with Graves' ophthalmopathy. The rearrangement joins TRBV7-2 to TRBJ2-2; D is possibly TRBD2 (5 bases). CDR3 protein: CASNLRGFGELFF. The CDR3 DNA reads as TGTGCCAGCAACTTACGGGGTTTTGGGGAGCTGTTTTTT.